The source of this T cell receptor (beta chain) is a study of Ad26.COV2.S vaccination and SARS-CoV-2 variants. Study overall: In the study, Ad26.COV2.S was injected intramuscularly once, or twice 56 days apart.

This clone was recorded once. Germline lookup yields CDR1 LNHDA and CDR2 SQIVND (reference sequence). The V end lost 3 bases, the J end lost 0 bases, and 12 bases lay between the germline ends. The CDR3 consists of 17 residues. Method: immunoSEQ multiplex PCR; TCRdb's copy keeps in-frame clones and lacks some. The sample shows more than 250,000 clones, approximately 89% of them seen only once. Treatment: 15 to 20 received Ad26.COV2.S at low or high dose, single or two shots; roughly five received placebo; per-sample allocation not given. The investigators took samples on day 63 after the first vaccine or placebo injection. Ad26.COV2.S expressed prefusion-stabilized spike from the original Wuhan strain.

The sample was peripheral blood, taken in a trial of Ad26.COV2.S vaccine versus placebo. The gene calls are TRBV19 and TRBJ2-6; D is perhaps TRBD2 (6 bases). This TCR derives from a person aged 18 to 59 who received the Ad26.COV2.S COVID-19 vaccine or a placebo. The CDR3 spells CASSILAPSSGANVLTF. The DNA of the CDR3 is TGTGCCAGTAGTATTCTAGCGCCGAGCTCTGGGGCCAACGTCCTGACTTTC. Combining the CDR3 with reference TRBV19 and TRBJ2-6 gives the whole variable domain DGGITQSPKYLFRKEGQNVTLSCEQNLNHDAMYWYRQDPGQGLRLIYYSQIVNDFQKGDIAEGYSVSREKKESFPLTVTSAQKNPTAFYLCASSILAPSSGANVLTFGAGSRLTVL.